This TCR beta chain was profiled in a study of graft-versus-host responses after intestinal transplantation. This clone was observed a handful of times. Antigen: not known. The CDR3 contains 16 residues. The germline gives CDR1 MGHRA, CDR2 YSYEKL. V was cut by 5 bases and J by 0 bases, with 11 bases left in between. Libraries were prepared by immunoSEQ multiplex PCR; TCRdb keeps only in-frame clonotypes and omits some of them. The table has roughly 100,000 clones, over 85% seen once; the top ten hold approximately 1%. The clonotype was recovered from a human donor who received an intestinal transplant. This material consisted of unstimulated CD8+ T cells sorted from spleen or lymph node cells, taken before intestinal transplant. The chain employs TRBV4-1 and TRBJ1-6, with a weak D call TRBD1 (6 bases). CDR3 protein: CASSATGSSYNSPLHF. CDR3 bases: TGCGCCAGCAGCGCTACAGGGAGCTCCTATAATTCACCCCTCCACTTT.